This TCR beta chain was sequenced during a study of T-cell memory formation after mild COVID-19. Overall study findings and caveats: Within pre-infection memory, some responding clones were found, suggesting cross-reactive memory joined. The SARS-CoV-2 specificity of second-wave clones reaching peak at day 37 remained unverified. Clones shrinking between day 15 and 85 showed a balanced CD4/CD8 split, and those that grew later tilted toward CD4+.

Libraries for TCRalpha and TCRbeta carried sample barcodes and unique molecular identifiers via 5'RACE. TCRdb independently ran MiXCR on the 5' RACE reads; one entry per CDR3 protein. This repertoire shows 65,000 to 95,000 distinct CDR3 sequences, 13% found once; its top ten account for less than 45%. As for this clonotype: Its matching antigen is unknown. Relative to the germline gene, one junction end is altered; a read error may explain this.

This CDR3 spans 15 amino acids. CDR1 is LGHNA and CDR2 is YSLEER in the germline V gene. The sequenced material came from PBMCs or a T cell subset sorted from them (not recorded which). The rearrangement links TRBV4-3 to TRBJ2-3, with D uncertain. This clonotype originated in a young man who had mild COVID-19 (a few samples of this study predate the infection). Cell type and time point are not known. CDR3 sequence: CASSQDRQITDTRYF. CDR3 in DNA: TGCGCCAGCAGCCAAGATAGGCAGATCACAGATACGCGGTATTTT.